These 25 T cell receptor beta chains came from one sample sequenced in a study of shared clonotypes between healthy human individuals. Cells designated naive CD8 were CD45RO-negative and were positively selected for CCR7, with terminally differentiated effector memory CD45RA+ cells excluded. Some clones are missing from TCRdb's copy, which holds only in-frame ones; the method was immunoSEQ multiplex PCR. The sample consists of approximately 840,000 clones, 90% to 98% of them appearing once. Sequences were obtained from naive CD8+ T cells sorted from blood. The receptors were gathered from a man aged 30 to 39 in good health.

This clone was observed once. The genes are TRBV7-6 and TRBJ1-4, with a tentative D call TRBD1 (6 bases). Germline V gene lookup returns CDR1 SGHVS and CDR2 FNYEAQ. V was pared by 5 bases and J by 8 bases, with 21 bases between. The CDR3 spans 16 residues. This CDR3 reads CASSPRGQGFNEKLFF. The CDR3 DNA follows: TGTGCCAGCAGCCCGAGGGGCCAGGGGTTTAACGAAAAACTGTTTTTT.

About this clone: Within the sample, other DNA sequences also encode this same CDR3. The chain couples TRBV6-5 to TRBJ2-7; 8 bases fit TRBD1. The trim removed 2 bases at V and 4 bases at J, leaving 1 base unmatched. In germline, CDR1 is MNHEY, CDR2 SVGAGI. CDR3 length: 13 residues. For the CDR3, the DNA is TGTGCCAGCAGTTACGACAGGGGATACGAGCAGTACTTC. It specifies CASSYDRGYEQYF.

This sequence joins TRBV7-9 and TRBJ2-1; D ambiguous. The CDR3 is made up of 13 amino acids. In germline, CDR1 is SEHNR, CDR2 FQNEAQ (reference sequence). Between the trimmed V and J ends, which lost 2 bases and 5 bases, there was a span of 7 bases. CDR3 in amino acids: CASSLIYDNEQFF. The CDR3 DNA follows: TGTGCCAGCAGCTTAATTTACGACAATGAGCAGTTCTTC.

The V call is TRBV14, the J call TRBJ2-2, with D maybe TRBD2 (6 bases). Trimming stripped 4 bases from V and 3 bases from J, with 12 bases between. The CDR3 loop spans 15 amino acids. Germline V gene data show CDR1 as SGHDN and CDR2 as FVKESK. This chain's CDR3 is CASSRSDYHTGELFF. In DNA form, the CDR3 reads TGTGCCAGCAGCCGATCGGACTACCACACCGGGGAGCTGTTTTTT.

V and J are TRBV11-2 and TRBJ2-7, with D tentatively TRBD1 (7 bases). The CDR3 sequence is 16 residues long. Trimming cost V 3 bases and J 2 bases, with 17 bases left between them. CDR1 and CDR2 from the germline V gene are SGHAT and FQNNGV. This CDR3 reads CASSLAQGDLAYEQYF. In nucleotides, the CDR3 is TGTGCCAGCAGCTTGGCCCAGGGGGACTTAGCCTACGAGCAGTACTTC. Full variable domain (missing parts from reference TRBV11-2 and TRBJ2-7): EAGVAQSPRYKIIEKRQSVAFWCNPISGHATLYWYQQILGQGPKLLIQFQNNGVVDDSQLPKDRFSAERLKGVDSTLKIQPAKLEDSAVYLCASSLAQGDLAYEQYFGPGTRLTVT.

The chain couples TRBV9 to TRBJ2-3; TRBD1 is a possible D gene (5 bases). The V gene's germline CDR1 is SGDLS and CDR2 YYNGEE. Trimming pared 9 bases from V and 6 bases from J, leaving 5 bases between. The CDR3 has 9 residues. In DNA, the CDR3 is TGTGCCACAGGGGATACGCAGTATTTT. Its translation: CATGDTQYF.

The chain has TRBV5-1 and TRBJ2-2; D gene uncertain. The CDR3 length is 15 residues. V lost 2 bases, J lost 7 bases, and 15 bases lay in between. The germline gives CDR1 SGHRS, CDR2 YFSETQ. The CDR3 DNA reads as TGCGCCAGCAGCTTTTTGTGGGATCACGGCGGGGAGCTGTTTTTT. It translates to CASSFLWDHGGELFF.

Regarding this clone: The identical CDR3 is also encoded by other nucleotide sequences in the sample. V is TRBV9 and J is TRBJ1-1; unclear D gene. V lost 0 bases and J lost 1, with 4 bases in between. Per germline, CDR1 SGDLS and CDR2 YYNGEE. This CDR3 has 13 residues. CDR3 region: CASSVGPNTEAFF. The CDR3 DNA reads as TGTGCCAGCAGCGTAGGACCGAACACTGAAGCTTTCTTT.

The chain uses TRBV27 and TRBJ1-3, with D possibly matching TRBD1 (5 bases). Deletions cut 5 bases from V and 2 bases from J, with 10 bases between. CDR1 is MNHEY and CDR2 is SMNVEV in the germline V gene (reference sequence). CDR3 length: 14 residues. CDR3 in amino acids: CASSLARAGNTIYF. In DNA form, the CDR3 reads TGTGCCAGCAGTCTGGCCAGGGCTGGAAACACCATATATTTT.

The CDR3 loop is CASSHFGRGGYEQYF. CDR3 DNA: TGTGCCAGCAGCCATTTCGGGAGGGGAGGGTACGAGCAGTACTTC. The chain carries TRBV14 and TRBJ2-7; 8 positions agree with TRBD2. The J segment lost 4 bases and the V segment lost 3 bases, leaving 8 bases of the junction unmatched. The CDR3 has 15 residues. Germline CDR1 reads SGHDN; CDR2 reads FVKESK.

The CDR3, as DNA: TGCGCCAGCAGTGACACAGTTTACGAACTAGCGGGAGGCTCCGGGGAGCTGTTTTTT. It specifies CASSDTVYELAGGSGELFF. The chain has TRBV10-1 and TRBJ2-2, with 12 bases aligning to TRBD2. With V trimmed by 3 bases and J by 6 bases, 14 bases remained unmatched. The CDR3 consists of 19 residues. Germline CDR1 WNHNN, CDR2 SYGVQD (reference sequence).

The chain recombines TRBV4-1 with TRBJ1-5; 7 bases are shared with TRBD1. CDR1 is MGHRA, CDR2 YSYEKL, per germline. V trimming: 6 bases; J trimming: 6 bases; junction bases outside the gene matches: 8. The length of the CDR3 is 14 residues. The CDR3 DNA reads TGCGCCAGCAGTTACAGACAGGGAGGTCAGCCCCAGCATTTT. Protein: CASSYRQGGQPQHF.

The V and J genes are TRBV6-1 and TRBJ2-7; D perhaps matches TRBD1 (5 bases). Germline V CDR1 and CDR2: MNHNS, SASEGT. The CDR3 has 12 amino acids. Trimming stripped 7 bases from V and 2 bases from J, with 9 bases between. CDR3 nucleotide sequence: TGTGCCAGCATCAGACAGCCCTACGAGCAGTACTTC. Translated, it gives CASIRQPYEQYF.

This rearrangement joins TRBV5-8 to TRBJ2-7; D might be TRBD1 (6 bases). The CDR3 has 15 amino acids. V was shortened by 1 base and J by 3 bases, with 14 bases between the two germline ends. The germline gives CDR1 SGHTS, CDR2 YDEGEE. CDR3 in amino acids: CASSLPGDGHYEQYF. In DNA form, the CDR3 reads TGTGCCAGCAGCTTGCCAGGGGATGGGCACTACGAGCAGTACTTC.

The V gene is TRBV4-1, the J gene TRBJ2-1, with 7 bases matching TRBD2. The V gene's germline CDR1 is MGHRA and CDR2 YSYEKL. The CDR3 extends over 16 amino acids. V was pared by 4 bases and J by 3 bases, with 9 bases of the junction left unmatched. DNA of the CDR3: TGCGCCAGCAGCCCCCGACGTGGGGGGGACTACAATGAGCAGTTCTTC. This encodes CASSPRRGGDYNEQFF.

The chain recombines TRBV7-8 with TRBJ1-5; 7 nucleotides line up with TRBD1. The CDR3 sequence is 16 residues long. The germline gives CDR1 SGHVS, CDR2 FQNEAQ. V dropped 5 bases and J dropped 5; count of bases not matched to a gene: 12. In DNA form, the CDR3 reads TGTGCCAGCAGCCCGGGGGGGCCCAGGGGGGATCAGCCCCAGCATTTT. Translating it yields CASSPGGPRGDQPQHF.

This rearrangement joins TRBV29-1 to TRBJ1-1; no reliable D call. Trimming shortened V by 4 bases and J by 4 bases, and 10 bases separated the two germline ends. Looked up from germline, CDR1 is SQVTM and CDR2 is ANQGSEA. The CDR3 loop spans 12 amino acids. This CDR3 reads CSVAVAVTEAFF. CDR3 coding DNA: TGCAGCGTTGCGGTGGCGGTCACTGAAGCTTTCTTT.

The chain is built from TRBV4-1 and TRBJ1-5; D perhaps matches TRBD1 (6 bases). This CDR3 region has 15 residues. V lost 4 bases to trimming and J lost 4 bases, with 14 bases between them. Germline CDR1 MGHRA, CDR2 YSYEKL. The CDR3 nucleotides read TGCGCCAGCAGCCCCAGTAGACAGGCTAATCAGCCCCAGCATTTT. Protein sequence: CASSPSRQANQPQHF.

Written as DNA, the CDR3 is TGTGCCAGCAGTTCATACAGGGCTAACTATGGCTACACCTTC. Its translation is CASSSYRANYGYTF. The rearrangement uses TRBV27 and TRBJ1-2, with D tentatively TRBD1 (6 bases). The CDR3 spans 14 residues. The V end was cut by 4 bases, the J end by 0 bases, with 9 bases between. In germline, CDR1 is MNHEY, CDR2 SMNVEV (reference sequence).

V usage is TRBV7-9 and J usage is TRBJ1-1, with a possible D match to TRBD1 (5 bases). In germline, CDR1 is SEHNR, CDR2 FQNEAQ (reference sequence). The CDR3 contains 12 residues. V was pared by 11 bases and J by 0 bases, with 10 bases between. The CDR3 sequence is CAGGDVNTEAFF. In DNA, the CDR3 is TGTGCCGGAGGGGATGTGAACACTGAAGCTTTCTTT.

The chain combines TRBV9 with TRBJ2-3; D remains unclear. This CDR3 has 13 residues. V was shortened by 7 bases and J by 4 bases, with 13 bases between the two germline ends. Germline CDR1 SGDLS, CDR2 YYNGEE. CDR3 loop: CASSPSAPDTQYF. Written as DNA, the CDR3 is TGTGCCAGCTCCCCCTCCGCCCCAGATACGCAGTATTTT.

The chain recombines TRBV6-5 with TRBJ2-7; D is possibly TRBD1 (6 bases). Trimming took off 3 bases at V and 3 bases at J, with 9 bases between the two ends. The CDR3 has 13 amino acids. CDR1 is MNHEY and CDR2 is SVGAGI in the germline V gene. CDR3 amino acids: CASSYGQYYEQYF. Written as DNA, the CDR3 is TGTGCCAGCAGTTATGGACAGTACTACGAGCAGTACTTC.

V is TRBV6-1 and J is TRBJ1-3; 8 nucleotides align to TRBD1. V gave up 2 bases and J gave up 4 bases; unmatched junction bases: 7. The CDR3 consists of 16 residues. Germline lookup yields CDR1 MNHNS and CDR2 SASEGT. The CDR3 DNA sequence: TGTGCCAGCAGTGAACGATCAGGGGGCGCAGGAAACACCATATATTTT. The encoded protein is CASSERSGGAGNTIYF.

Remarks on this clone: Other nucleotide sequences in the sample specify the same CDR3. CDR3 in amino acids: CASSLPITEAFF. Written as DNA, the CDR3 is TGTGCCAGCAGTCTGCCAATAACTGAAGCTTTCTTT. The rearrangement uses TRBV28 and TRBJ1-1; D gene ambiguous. The germline gives CDR1 MDHEN, CDR2 SYDVKM. CDR3 length: 12 residues. V gave up 5 bases and J gave up 5 bases, with 9 bases separating them.

The CDR3 sequence: CSGGSTDTQYF. CDR3 in DNA: TGCAGCGGGGGGAGCACAGATACGCAGTATTTT. The rearrangement links TRBV29-1 to TRBJ2-3; either TRBD1 or TRBD2 may fit D (5 bases each). CDR3 length equals 11 residues. Trimming left V 7 bases short and J 0 bases short, with 5 bases between. Germline lookup yields CDR1 SQVTM and CDR2 ANQGSEA.